Given below is one TCR beta chain in context. The ends lost 3 bases at V and 5 bases at J; junction bases unmatched: 7. Looked up from germline, CDR1 is SGHRS and CDR2 is YFSETQ. This CDR3 region has 14 residues. The sample comes from a study of T cell changes during pregnancy in multiple sclerosis. Assay: immunoSEQ multiplex PCR; the TCRdb copy retains only in-frame clones and omits some. The repertoire holds tens of thousands of clones, with just over 90% as singletons. The specimen was peripheral blood, collected after pregnancy. The sequence was obtained from a female donor with multiple sclerosis, enrolled in a pregnancy study. This sequence joins TRBV5-1 and TRBJ1-2; 7 bases are shared with TRBD1. The CDR3 bases are TGCGCCAGCAGCTCAGGGACAGATCTTTATGGCTACACCTTC. This sequence encodes CASSSGTDLYGYTF.